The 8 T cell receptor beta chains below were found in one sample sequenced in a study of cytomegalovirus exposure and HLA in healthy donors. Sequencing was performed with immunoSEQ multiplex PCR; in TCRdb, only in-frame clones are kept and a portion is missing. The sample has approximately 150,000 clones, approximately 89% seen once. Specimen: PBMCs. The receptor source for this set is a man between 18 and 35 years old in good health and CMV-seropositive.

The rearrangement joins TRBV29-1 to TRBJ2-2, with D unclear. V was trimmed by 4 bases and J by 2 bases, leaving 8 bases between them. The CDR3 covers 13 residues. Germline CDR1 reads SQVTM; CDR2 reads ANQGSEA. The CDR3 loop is CSVVRTNTGELFF. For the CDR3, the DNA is TGCAGCGTTGTTAGAACTAACACCGGGGAGCTGTTTTTT.

CDR3 protein: CASSREGTGYEQYF. CDR3 nucleotides: TGTGCCAGCAGCCGGGAGGGGACAGGCTACGAGCAGTACTTC. V and J are TRBV4-2 and TRBJ2-7; D possibly corresponds to TRBD1 (8 bases). The germline V gene has CDR1 LGHNA and CDR2 YNFKEQ. V lost 4 bases, J lost 3 bases, and 13 bases lay in between. The CDR3 has 14 residues.

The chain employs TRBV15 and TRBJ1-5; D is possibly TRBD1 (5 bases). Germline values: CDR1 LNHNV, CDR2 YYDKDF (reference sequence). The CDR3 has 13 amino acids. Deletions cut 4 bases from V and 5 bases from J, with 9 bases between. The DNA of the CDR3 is TGTGCCACCAGCACTGGGGCAGATCAGCCCCAGCATTTT. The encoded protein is CATSTGADQPQHF.

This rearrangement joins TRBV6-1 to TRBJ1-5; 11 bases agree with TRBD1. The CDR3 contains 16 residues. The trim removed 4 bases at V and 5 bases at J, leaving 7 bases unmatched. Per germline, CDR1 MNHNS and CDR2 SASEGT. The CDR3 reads CASSVRGQGGHQPQHF. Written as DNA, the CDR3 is TGTGCCAGCAGTGTACGGGGACAGGGGGGGCATCAGCCCCAGCATTTT.

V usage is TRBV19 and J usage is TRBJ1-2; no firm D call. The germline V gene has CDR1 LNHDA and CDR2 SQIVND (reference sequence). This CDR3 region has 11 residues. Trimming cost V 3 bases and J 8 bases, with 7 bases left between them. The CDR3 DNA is TGTGCCAGTAGTATTAATGTCGGCTACACCTTC. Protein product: CASSINVGYTF. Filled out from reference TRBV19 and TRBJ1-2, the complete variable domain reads DGGITQSPKYLFRKEGQNVTLSCEQNLNHDAMYWYRQDPGQGLRLIYYSQIVNDFQKGDIAEGYSVSREKKESFPLTVTSAQKNPTAFYLCASSINVGYTFGSGTRLTVV.

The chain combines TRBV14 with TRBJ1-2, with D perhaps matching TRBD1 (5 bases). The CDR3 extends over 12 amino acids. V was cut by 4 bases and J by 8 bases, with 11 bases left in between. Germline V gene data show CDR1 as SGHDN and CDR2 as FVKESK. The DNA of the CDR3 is TGTGCCAGCAGCCGGGACTTCGTCGGCTACACCTTC. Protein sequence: CASSRDFVGYTF. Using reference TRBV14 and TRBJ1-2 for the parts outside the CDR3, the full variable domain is EAGVTQFPSHSVIEKGQTVTLRCDPISGHDNLYWYRRVMGKEIKFLLHFVKESKQDESGMPNNRFLAERTGGTYSTLKVQPAELEDSGVYFCASSRDFVGYTFGSGTRLTVV.

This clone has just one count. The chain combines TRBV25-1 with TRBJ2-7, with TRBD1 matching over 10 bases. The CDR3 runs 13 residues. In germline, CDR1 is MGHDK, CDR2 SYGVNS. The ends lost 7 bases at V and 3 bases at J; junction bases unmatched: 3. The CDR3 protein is CASMGQGSYEQYF. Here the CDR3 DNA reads TGTGCCAGCATGGGACAGGGGAGCTACGAGCAGTACTTC.

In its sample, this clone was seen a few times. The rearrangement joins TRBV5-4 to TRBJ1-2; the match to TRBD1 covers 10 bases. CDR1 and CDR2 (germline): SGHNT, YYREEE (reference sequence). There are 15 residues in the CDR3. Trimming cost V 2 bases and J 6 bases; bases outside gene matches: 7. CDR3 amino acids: CASSLPGQGIDGYTF. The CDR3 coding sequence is TGTGCCAGCAGCTTACCGGGACAGGGGATTGATGGCTACACCTTC.